These 26 T cell receptor beta chains share one sample of origin, sequenced in a study of T cells in Graves' hyperthyroidism and ophthalmopathy. Researchers amplified the TCR beta CDR3 regions from RNA transcripts. The HTBI primer set drove a first-round RT-PCR of the TCR CDR3. Using its own MiXCR run on the multiplex PCR reads, TCRdb lists one record per CDR3 protein. The table shows some 530,000 distinct CDR3 sequences, with about 20% occurring only once. Sequencing was done on a sample of blood. Every receptor here comes from a woman in her 70s with Graves' ophthalmopathy.

This clonotype occurred a few times. This chain joins TRBV20-1 and TRBJ2-7, with 9 positions matching TRBD2. Germline CDR1 and CDR2: DFQATT and SNEGSKA (reference sequence). This CDR3 spans 14 amino acids. The J segment lost 4 bases and the V segment lost 6 bases, leaving 10 bases of the junction unmatched. CDR3 sequence: CSAIVSGRSYEQYF. The DNA for the CDR3 is TGCAGTGCCATAGTTAGCGGGAGAAGTTACGAGCAGTACTTC.

The chain is built from TRBV19 and TRBJ2-7; 10 bases are shared with TRBD1. The CDR3 length is 15 residues. Germline CDR1 LNHDA, CDR2 SQIVND (reference sequence). Unmatched junction bases numbered 5, after V lost 3 bases and J lost 3 bases. The CDR3 DNA reads as TGTGCCAGTAGTATCAACCGGGACAGGGGCTACGAGCAGTACTTC. Its protein is CASSINRDRGYEQYF.

This clonotype appeared a few times. The V gene is TRBV6-1, the J gene TRBJ2-7; the D gene is possibly TRBD2 (6 bases). CDR1 is MNHNS and CDR2 is SASEGT in the germline V gene. The CDR3 spans 14 residues. Trimming shortened V by 4 bases and J by 5 bases, and 15 bases separated the two germline ends. CDR3 sequence reads: CASSVTRGAHEQYF. The DNA of the CDR3 is TGTGCCAGCAGTGTCACTCGCGGGGCCCACGAGCAGTACTTC.

The genes are TRBV10-3 and TRBJ2-7; 11 positions agree with TRBD2. The V gene end was trimmed by 7 bases and the J gene end by 3 bases; junction bases not matched to a gene: 20. Germline V CDR1 and CDR2: ENHRY, SYGVKD. The CDR3 is 19 amino acids. CDR3 sequence: CAINPSNLAGGIPLYEQYF. For the CDR3, the DNA is TGTGCCATCAACCCCTCGAATCTAGCGGGAGGTATCCCTCTCTACGAGCAGTACTTC.

The V gene is TRBV6-1, the J gene TRBJ1-5; 10 bases match TRBD1. J gave up 5 bases and V 4 bases, and 5 bases lay outside the gene matches. Germline assignment: CDR1 MNHNS and CDR2 SASEGT. The CDR3 is made up of 15 amino acids. DNA for the CDR3: TGTGCCAGCAGTGTCACCGGGACAGGGGATCAGCCCCAGCATTTT. It is translated as CASSVTGTGDQPQHF.

This clonotype was observed a few times. V usage is TRBV28 and J usage is TRBJ1-1, with 7 bases that match TRBD1. The CDR3 is 15 residues long. Per the germline V gene, CDR1 is MDHEN and CDR2 is SYDVKM. After removal of 2 bases from V and 4 bases from J, the junction contained 7 bases not matched to a gene. The CDR3 DNA reads as TGTGCCAGCAGTTTAGGAGGGGCAGGGGGCACTGAAGCTTTCTTT. It translates to CASSLGGAGGTEAFF.

This clonotype has just a few counts. The rearrangement links TRBV20-1 to TRBJ2-7; D perhaps matches TRBD1 (6 bases). Trimming removed 5 bases from V and 5 bases from J, with 13 bases in between. Germline values: CDR1 DFQATT, CDR2 SNEGSKA (reference sequence). The CDR3 is 12 amino acids. As DNA, the CDR3 is TGCAGTGCTTACACAGGGAAGCACGAGCAGTACTTC. Translated, it gives CSAYTGKHEQYF.

The V and J genes are TRBV20-1 and TRBJ2-7; 7 bases are a match to TRBD2. Per germline, CDR1 DFQATT and CDR2 SNEGSKA (reference sequence). The CDR3 covers 14 residues. V shed 1 base and J 4 bases; nucleotides not matched to a gene: 7. This chain's CDR3 is CSARGQAGMYEQYF. CDR3 DNA: TGCAGTGCTAGAGGTCAAGCGGGAATGTACGAGCAGTACTTC.

The chain has TRBV4-3 and TRBJ2-1; 10 bases fit TRBD1. There are 16 residues in the CDR3. With 3 bases clipped from V and 2 bases from J, the junction kept 4 bases outside the gene matches. CDR1 and CDR2 (germline): LGHNA, YSLEER. DNA for the CDR3: TGCGCCAGCAGCCATGGGACAGGGGAGGCCTACAATGAGCAGTTCTTC. This gives the protein CASSHGTGEAYNEQFF.

The chain is built from TRBV20-1 and TRBJ1-2; TRBD1 agrees at 7 bases. Germline loops: CDR1 DFQATT, CDR2 SNEGSKA (reference sequence). This CDR3 region has 18 residues. The ends lost 0 bases at V and 3 bases at J; junction bases unmatched: 16. The CDR3 here is CSARDFLGGASDDYGYTF. The CDR3 DNA reads TGCAGTGCTAGAGATTTTCTAGGGGGCGCGAGCGACGACTATGGCTACACCTTC.

V and J are TRBV12-5 and TRBJ1-5, with D tentatively TRBD1 (5 bases). Deletions cut 6 bases from V and 6 bases from J, with 21 bases between. Germline CDR1 and CDR2: LGHNT and FRNRAP. The CDR3 runs 16 residues. The CDR3 is CASGPGGSGAGQPQHF. CDR3 bases: TGTGCTAGTGGCCCGGGTGGCTCCGGGGCAGGTCAGCCCCAGCATTTT.

This clonotype was recorded many times. The gene calls are TRBV12-3 or TRBV12-4 and TRBJ2-5, with D possibly being TRBD1 or TRBD2 (5 bases each). The CDR3 runs 15 residues. Trimming left V 6 bases short and J 4 bases short, with 18 bases between. The CDR3 DNA sequence: TGTGCCAGCAGAACCGGGACCTGGGGCTCAGAGACCCAGTACTTC. It translates to CASRTGTWGSETQYF.

This clonotype occurred a few times. The V and J genes are TRBV30 and TRBJ2-7; D is unresolved. With 1 base removed from V and 3 bases from J, the gap between germline ends came to 13 bases. Germline CDR1 and CDR2: GTSNPN and SVGIG (reference sequence). The CDR3 has 14 amino acids. CDR3: CAWSGGETGYEQYF. The CDR3 DNA reads as TGTGCCTGGAGTGGTGGCGAAACGGGCTACGAGCAGTACTTC.

This clonotype has only a few counts. The rearrangement joins TRBV5-1 to TRBJ2-5, with D perhaps matching TRBD2 (5 bases). Trimming cost V 0 bases and J 1 base, with 13 bases left between them. This CDR3 is built from 16 residues. CDR1 SGHRS and CDR2 YFSETQ come from the germline V gene. This CDR3 is CASSLGRRSVQETQYF. CDR3 DNA: TGCGCCAGCAGCTTGGGGAGGCGGAGCGTCCAAGAGACCCAGTACTTC.

The J gene is TRBJ2-2, the V gene TRBV2; 13 positions agree with TRBD2. CDR1 and CDR2 (germline): SNHLY, FYNNEI. V lost 8 bases and J lost 8; bases outside the gene matches: 8. This CDR3 has 15 residues. This chain's CDR3 is CASRPGLAGSGELFF. The CDR3 region has the DNA TGTGCCAGCCGACCGGGACTAGCGGGGTCTGGGGAGCTGTTTTTT.

CDR3 sequence reads: CASSPTGARTGELFF. As DNA, the CDR3 is TGTGCCAGCTCACCTACAGGGGCGCGCACCGGGGAGCTGTTTTTT. The chain employs TRBV18 and TRBJ2-2; 7 positions agree with TRBD1. The germline gives CDR1 KGHSH, CDR2 LQKENI. This CDR3 contains 15 residues. The J segment lost 4 bases and the V segment lost 3 bases, leaving 5 bases of the junction unmatched. Together with reference TRBV18 and TRBJ2-2, the CDR3 gives the full variable domain: NAGVMQNPRHLVRRRGQEARLRCSPMKGHSHVYWYRQLPEEGLKFMVYLQKENIIDESGMPKERFSAEFPKEGPSILRIQQVVRGDSAAYFCASSPTGARTGELFFGEGSRLTVL.

The chain carries TRBV9 and TRBJ2-5; no reliable D call. Per germline, CDR1 SGDLS and CDR2 YYNGEE. This CDR3 is 16 amino acids long. The V and J ends lost 0 bases and 2 bases respectively, with 14 bases between them. CDR3 loop: CASSVALGFQQETQYF. CDR3 DNA sequence: TGTGCCAGCAGCGTAGCTTTAGGGTTCCAGCAAGAGACCCAGTACTTC.

This clonotype was seen repeatedly, ten times or more. A junction boundary mismatches the germline segment, possibly from a read error. This chain connects TRBV5-1 to TRBJ1-1; D is uncertain. This CDR3 region has 14 residues. Germline assignment: CDR1 SGHRS and CDR2 YFSETQ. The CDR3 spells CASSLARGNTEAFF. The CDR3 DNA reads TGTGCCAGCAGCTTAGCCCGTGGGAACACTGAAGCTTTCTTT.

The table lists this clonotype with a count of one. The V call is TRBV5-5, the J call TRBJ1-2, with D uncertain. The CDR3 spans 15 residues. CDR1 SGHKS and CDR2 YYEKEE come from the germline V gene (reference sequence). V gave up 0 bases and J gave up 2 bases, with 11 bases separating them. CDR3 coding DNA: TGTGCCAGCAGCTTGGGTCCAGGAGACAACTATGGCTACACCTTC. It yields the protein CASSLGPGDNYGYTF.

V gene TRBV24-1 combines with J gene TRBJ2-7; 12 bases match TRBD1. CDR3 length: 14 residues. Germline V gene lookup returns CDR1 KGHDR and CDR2 SFDVKD. With V trimmed by 10 bases and J by 1 base, 4 bases remained unmatched. Written as DNA, the CDR3 is TGTGCCACTCCGGGACAGGGGGCTTCCTACGAGCAGTACTTC. Translation: CATPGQGASYEQYF.

The sample holds a few counts of this clonotype. This sequence joins TRBV6-2 or TRBV6-3 and TRBJ2-7; the D gene is possibly TRBD2 (5 bases). Germline CDR1 is MNHEY and CDR2 is SVGEGT. This CDR3 has 14 amino acids. V lost 4 bases and J 3 bases, leaving 13 bases between the germline ends. The CDR3 region is CASSSSRGYYEQYF. CDR3 in DNA: TGTGCCAGCAGTTCCTCACGCGGGTACTACGAGCAGTACTTC.

This clonotype showed up just a few times. The rearrangement links TRBV27 to TRBJ2-2; D is ambiguous. V lost 5 bases and J lost 6, with 13 bases in between. Germline CDR1 and CDR2: MNHEY and SMNVEV (reference sequence). This CDR3 region has 14 residues. The DNA for the CDR3 is TGTGCCAGCAGTCTAACGACTGCCCCCGGGGAGCTGTTTTTT. Translating it yields CASSLTTAPGELFF.

The gene calls are TRBV12-3 or TRBV12-4 and TRBJ1-5; possibly TRBD1 for D (6 bases). This CDR3 region has 15 residues. Trimming took 3 bases from V and 1 from J, leaving 10 bases between them. In nucleotides, the CDR3 is TGTGCCAGCAGTTTTTCGGGGGCGAGCAATCAGCCCCAGCATTTT. This encodes CASSFSGASNQPQHF.

This clonotype was seen only a few times. This chain uses TRBV28 with TRBJ2-2, with 9 bases lining up with TRBD1. The J segment lost 3 bases and the V segment lost 5 bases, leaving 10 bases of the junction unmatched. This CDR3 region has 17 residues. The germline CDR1 and CDR2 sequences are MDHEN and SYDVKM. CDR3 amino acids: CASSKLPQGADTGELFF. The CDR3 nucleotides read TGTGCCAGCAGTAAACTCCCACAGGGGGCCGACACCGGGGAGCTGTTTTTT.

The chain has TRBV14 and TRBJ2-3; D is perhaps TRBD1 or TRBD2 (5 bases each). V lost 8 bases and J 1 base, leaving 25 bases between the germline ends. The V gene's germline CDR1 is SGHDN and CDR2 FVKESK. The CDR3 contains 18 residues. The CDR3 DNA is TGTGCCAGCGAGTACTGGGACCCGAGGCTGGGCCGCACAGATACGCAGTATTTT. It specifies CASEYWDPRLGRTDTQYF.

This clonotype occurred a few times. The rearrangement uses TRBV19 and TRBJ2-1, with 7 bases fitting TRBD1. J lost 6 bases, V lost 8 bases, and 10 bases had no gene match. The CDR3 length is 14 residues. Germline CDR1 and CDR2: LNHDA and SQIVND (reference sequence). The CDR3 region is CASRTDRVSNEQFF. The DNA for the CDR3 is TGTGCCAGTCGAACCGACAGGGTCAGCAATGAGCAGTTCTTC. The full variable domain, its missing parts supplied by reference TRBV19 and TRBJ2-1, is DGGITQSPKYLFRKEGQNVTLSCEQNLNHDAMYWYRQDPGQGLRLIYYSQIVNDFQKGDIAEGYSVSREKKESFPLTVTSAQKNPTAFYLCASRTDRVSNEQFFGPGTRLTVL.